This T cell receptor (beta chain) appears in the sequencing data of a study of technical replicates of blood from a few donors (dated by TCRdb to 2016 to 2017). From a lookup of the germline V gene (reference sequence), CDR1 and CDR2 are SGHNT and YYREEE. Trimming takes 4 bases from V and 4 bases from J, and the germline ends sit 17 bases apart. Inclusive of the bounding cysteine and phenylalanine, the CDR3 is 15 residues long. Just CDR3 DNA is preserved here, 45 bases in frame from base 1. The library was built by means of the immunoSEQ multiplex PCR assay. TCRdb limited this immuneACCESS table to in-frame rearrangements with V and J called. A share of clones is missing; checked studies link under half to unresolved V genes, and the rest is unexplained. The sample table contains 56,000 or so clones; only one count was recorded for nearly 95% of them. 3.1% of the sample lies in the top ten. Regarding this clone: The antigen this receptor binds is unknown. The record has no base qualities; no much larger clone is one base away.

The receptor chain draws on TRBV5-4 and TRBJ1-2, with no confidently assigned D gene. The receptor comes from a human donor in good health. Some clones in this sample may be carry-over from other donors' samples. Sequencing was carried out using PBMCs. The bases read TGTGCCAGCAGCCCTGACACCTCCACCTCCTATGGCTACACCTTC. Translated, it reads CASSPDTSTSYGYTF.